A selection of T cell receptor beta chains follows, all from one sample in a study of a mutant IDH1 vaccine in newly diagnosed glioma. These receptors have no known antigen. TCRdb keeps only in-frame clones here, not all; method: immunoSEQ multiplex PCR. The sample includes 55,000 to 70,000 clones, 89% of them seen just once. Sample: PBMCs, taken from a glioma patient whose treatment included an IDH1 peptide vaccine. The origin of the receptors is a man aged 40-49 years with glioma. Each CDR3 is given with its conserved first and last residue. Fields, in order: V gene, clone size, J gene, D gene, CDR3 protein, CDR3 DNA. D genes are given only for firm matches. Size is stated for part of the rows, as once, few or many counts, or as a class when the clone is expanded.

TRBV6-1	.	TRBJ2-1	.	CASSESAVDEQFF	TGTGCCAGCAGTGAATCGGCGGTCGATGAGCAGTTCTTC
TRBV28	.	TRBJ1-1	.	CASRTLRGINTEAFF	TGTGCCAGCAGAACGCTCCGAGGGATTAACACTGAAGCTTTCTTT
TRBV7-2	.	TRBJ2-2	.	CASSLVKSTGELFF	TGTGCCAGCAGCTTAGTCAAAAGCACCGGGGAGCTGTTTTTT
TRBV23-1	.	TRBJ2-3	TRBD1	CASLQGASTDTQYF	TGCGCCAGTCTACAGGGGGCTAGCACAGATACGCAGTATTTT
TRBV19	.	TRBJ2-1	.	CASSVTSYNEQFF	TGTGCCAGTAGTGTGACAAGTTACAATGAGCAGTTCTTC
TRBV5-1	.	TRBJ2-2	TRBD2	CASSATSGSNTGELFF	TGCGCCAGCAGCGCGACTAGCGGTTCGAACACCGGGGAGCTGTTTTTT
TRBV6-1	.	TRBJ2-7	.	CASSGDIYEQYF	TGTGCCAGCAGTGGGGACATTTACGAGCAGTACTTC
TRBV30	.	TRBJ1-5	.	CAWSVLGNGNQPQHF	TGTGCCTGGAGTGTACTCGGGAACGGCAATCAGCCCCAGCATTTT
TRBV7-2	.	TRBJ1-3	TRBD1	CASSYATGVSGNTIYF	TGTGCCAGCAGTTATGCGACAGGGGTCTCTGGAAACACCATATATTTT
TRBV7-2	.	TRBJ1-2	.	CASSLAGAEGYTF	TGTGCCAGCAGCTTAGCGGGGGCGGAAGGCTACACCTTC
TRBV28	once	TRBJ1-2	.	CASSRETYGYTF	TGTGCCAGCAGCAGGGAGACGTATGGCTACACCTTC
TRBV9	.	TRBJ2-1	TRBD2	CASSGGVEGGGRYNEQFF	TGTGCCAGCAGCGGGGGTGTGGAGGGTGGCGGGAGGTACAATGAGCAGTTCTTC
TRBV28	.	TRBJ2-7	TRBD1	CASSQTLGQYYEQYF	TGTGCCAGCAGTCAGACCCTGGGACAGTACTACGAGCAGTACTTC
TRBV19	few	TRBJ2-3	TRBD2	CASSYASGLYTDTQYF	TGTGCCAGTAGTTACGCTAGCGGACTCTACACAGATACGCAGTATTTT
TRBV19	.	TRBJ1-1	.	CASSALERGGTEAFF	TGTGCCAGTAGTGCCCTGGAGAGGGGAGGCACTGAAGCTTTCTTT
TRBV20-1	.	TRBJ2-1	.	CSAKGRGEQFF	TGCAGTGCTAAAGGACGGGGGGAGCAGTTCTTC
TRBV29-1	.	TRBJ1-2	TRBD1	CSVEEEDRPGYGYTF	TGCAGCGTTGAAGAGGAGGACAGGCCGGGGTATGGCTACACCTTC
TRBV28	.	TRBJ2-7	TRBD2	CASSLDGGAPEQYF	TGTGCCAGCAGTTTAGACGGGGGGGCACCGGAGCAGTACTTC
TRBV9	.	TRBJ1-1	.	CASSPTPGGGTEAFF	TGTGCCAGCAGCCCGACCCCCGGGGGAGGCACTGAAGCTTTCTTT
TRBV7-2	.	TRBJ1-5	.	CASSSRADQPQHF	TGTGCCAGCAGCTCCAGGGCAGATCAGCCCCAGCATTTT
TRBV6-5	.	TRBJ1-5	.	CASSYRLFAPQHF	TGTGCCAGCAGTTACCGATTATTCGCGCCCCAGCATTTT
TRBV9	once	TRBJ2-7	.	CASSVGSAMSSYEQYF	TGTGCCAGCAGCGTGGGGAGCGCCATGAGCTCCTACGAGCAGTACTTC
TRBV6-5	.	TRBJ2-1	.	CASSYSLVPLNNEQFF	TGTGCCAGCAGTTACTCACTGGTCCCCCTCAACAATGAGCAGTTCTTC
TRBV6-1	.	TRBJ2-7	TRBD2	CASRAVLAGVYEQYF	TGTGCCAGCAGAGCCGTTCTAGCGGGAGTCTACGAGCAGTACTTC
TRBV7-2	.	TRBJ2-5	.	CASSLVVTSQETQYF	TGTGCCAGCAGCTTAGTAGTTACAAGCCAAGAGACCCAGTACTTC
TRBV30	.	TRBJ2-3	TRBD2	CAWSVAGGGTQYF	TGTGCCTGGAGTGTAGCGGGGGGAGGTACGCAGTATTTT
TRBV11-2	.	TRBJ1-1	.	CASSLEIGRNTEAFF	TGTGCCAGCAGCTTAGAGATAGGACGGAACACTGAAGCTTTCTTT
TRBV28	.	TRBJ1-1	.	CASRIDLGNTEAFF	TGTGCCAGTCGTATCGACTTAGGGAACACTGAAGCTTTCTTT
TRBV28	.	TRBJ2-3	TRBD2	CASSLAVAGGADTQYF	TGTGCCAGCAGTTTAGCGGTAGCGGGGGGCGCAGATACGCAGTATTTT
TRBV29-1	.	TRBJ2-1	.	CSVGRPREQFF	TGCAGCGTTGGAAGACCTCGGGAGCAGTTCTTC
TRBV5-4	.	TRBJ1-2	TRBD1	CASSSRQGNYGYTF	TGTGCCAGCAGTTCCAGACAGGGGAACTATGGCTACACCTTC
TRBV6-6	once	TRBJ1-5	.	CASSYRGSGDQPQHF	TGTGCCAGCAGTTACCGAGGGAGTGGTGATCAGCCCCAGCATTTT
TRBV6-1	.	TRBJ1-3	.	CASSEGGAGNTIYF	TGTGCCAGCAGTGAAGGAGGAGCGGGAAACACCATATATTTT
TRBV21-1	.	TRBJ2-7	.	CASSNKGISYEQYF	TGTGCCAGCAGCAATAAGGGCATCTCCTACGAGCAGTACTTC
TRBV6-1	.	TRBJ1-5	.	CASAMEGGQPQHF	TGTGCCAGCGCTATGGAAGGGGGTCAGCCCCAGCATTTT
TRBV11-2	.	TRBJ1-3	TRBD1	CASSLEPGGLNTIYF	TGTGCCAGCAGCTTAGAACCAGGGGGTTTAAACACCATATATTTT
TRBV6-1	.	TRBJ2-1	TRBD2	CASRDSGGAGNEQFF	TGTGCCAGCAGGGATAGCGGGGGGGCCGGGAATGAGCAGTTCTTC
TRBV14	.	TRBJ2-3	.	CASSQDKAGTSSTDTQYF	TGTGCCAGCAGCCAAGATAAAGCCGGGACATCTAGCACAGATACGCAGTATTTT
TRBV5-1	.	TRBJ2-3	.	CASSPSTATDTQYF	TGCGCCAGCAGCCCCTCGACAGCCACAGATACGCAGTATTTT
TRBV29-1	.	TRBJ2-7	TRBD2	CSVSGLAAYEQYF	TGCAGCGTCTCGGGACTAGCAGCTTACGAGCAGTACTTC
TRBV10-1	few	TRBJ1-1	.	CASSDPGGKAFF	TGCGCCAGCAGTGACCCGGGGGGGAAAGCTTTCTTT
TRBV9	.	TRBJ2-3	TRBD2	CASSPREGYHTDTQYF	TGTGCCAGCAGCCCCCGGGAGGGATACCACACAGATACGCAGTATTTT
TRBV6-5	.	TRBJ1-1	.	CASSFTGNTEAFF	TGTGCCAGCAGTTTCACAGGTAACACTGAAGCTTTCTTT
TRBV6-1	.	TRBJ2-7	.	CASSELGYGTYEQYF	TGTGCCAGCAGTGAATTAGGGTACGGAACCTACGAGCAGTACTTC
TRBV10-1	once	TRBJ1-2	.	CASSESGTPYGYTF	TGCGCCAGCAGTGAGTCCGGGACACCTTATGGCTACACCTTC
TRBV5-1	.	TRBJ2-3	TRBD2	CASKDSGVRTDTQYF	TGCGCCAGCAAAGATAGCGGGGTCCGCACAGATACGCAGTATTTT
TRBV25-1	.	TRBJ1-2	.	CASMRAGNYGYTF	TGTGCCAGTATGAGGGCGGGTAACTATGGCTACACCTTC
TRBV11-2	.	TRBJ2-7	TRBD1	CASSLRQGGVEQYF	TGTGCCAGCAGCCTCCGACAGGGGGGCGTAGAGCAGTACTTC
TRBV10-3	.	TRBJ2-5	.	CAAAGYPQETQYF	TGTGCCGCCGCGGGGTATCCCCAAGAGACCCAGTACTTC
TRBV28	.	TRBJ1-2	TRBD1	CASSLDRGSGYGYTF	TGTGCCAGCAGTTTGGACAGGGGCTCTGGGTATGGCTACACCTTC
TRBV29-1	.	TRBJ2-1	.	CSVVGSGGWDNEQFF	TGCAGCGTTGTCGGTTCGGGTGGGTGGGACAATGAGCAGTTCTTC
TRBV5-4	.	TRBJ2-5	TRBD1	CASSQPGQLIQETQYF	TGTGCCAGCAGCCAGCCGGGACAGTTAATACAAGAGACCCAGTACTTC
TRBV19	.	TRBJ1-2	.	CASRATGNRYGYTF	TGTGCCAGCCGTGCTACAGGGAATAGGTATGGCTACACCTTC
TRBV6-6	.	TRBJ1-2	.	CASSYRDGYTF	TGTGCCAGCAGTTACCGGGATGGCTACACCTTC
TRBV5-1	.	TRBJ2-3	.	CASRWLTDTQYF	TGCGCCAGCAGATGGCTTACAGATACGCAGTATTTT
TRBV9	.	TRBJ2-6	.	CASSADLGLPNVLTF	TGTGCCAGCAGCGCCGACCTTGGCCTGCCTAACGTCCTGACTTTC
TRBV21-1	.	TRBJ1-2	.	CASSKGWNRGGYGYTF	TGTGCCAGCAGCAAAGGATGGAACAGGGGGGGCTATGGCTACACCTTC